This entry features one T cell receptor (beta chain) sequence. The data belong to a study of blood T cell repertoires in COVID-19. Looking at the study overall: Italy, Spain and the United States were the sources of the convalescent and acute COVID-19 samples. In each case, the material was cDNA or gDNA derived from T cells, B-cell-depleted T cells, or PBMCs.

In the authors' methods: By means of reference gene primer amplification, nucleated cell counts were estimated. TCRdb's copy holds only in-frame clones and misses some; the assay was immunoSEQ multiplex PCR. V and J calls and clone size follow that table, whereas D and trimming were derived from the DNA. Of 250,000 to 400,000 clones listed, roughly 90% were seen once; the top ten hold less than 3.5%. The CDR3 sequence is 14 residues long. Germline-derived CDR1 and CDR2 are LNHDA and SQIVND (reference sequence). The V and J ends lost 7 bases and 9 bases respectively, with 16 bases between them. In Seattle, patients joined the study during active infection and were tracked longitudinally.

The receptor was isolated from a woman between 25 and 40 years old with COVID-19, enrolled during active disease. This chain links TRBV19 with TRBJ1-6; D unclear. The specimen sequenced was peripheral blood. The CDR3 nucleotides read TGTGCCAGTAATTACCGGGCGGGTGGTTCACCCCTCCACTTT. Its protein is CASNYRAGGSPLHF.